The 5 T cell receptor beta chains given below trace back to one sample, sequenced in a study of CD8 T cells in Susac syndrome. Reverse transcription used about 0.5 to 1 ug RNA and random hexamers. A single record per CDR3 protein comes from TCRdb applying MiXCR to the immunoSEQ multiplex PCR reads. The repertoire holds some 260,000 distinct CDR3 sequences, with roughly 85% as singletons. Material for sequencing was CD8+ T cells from PBMCs. The origin of the receptors is a human donor with multiple sclerosis.

The rearrangement uses TRBV7-9 and TRBJ2-1, with D perhaps TRBD2 (5 bases). In germline, CDR1 is SEHNR, CDR2 FQNEAQ (reference sequence). The CDR3 covers 16 residues. V gave up 3 bases and J gave up 5 bases, with 17 bases separating them. The DNA for the CDR3 is TGTGCCAGCAGCTTTAGGGAGATGGGCTTAAACAATGAGCAGTTCTTC. Amino acids: CASSFREMGLNNEQFF.

J is TRBJ1-4 and V is TRBV12-5, with D hard to call. V was clipped by 1 base and J by 7 bases, with 7 bases between them. CDR1 and CDR2 from the germline V gene are LGHNT and FRNRAP. The length of the CDR3 is 13 residues. DNA of the CDR3: TGTGCTAGTGGTTTGGGGAGAACTGAAAAACTGTTTTTT. It codes for CASGLGRTEKLFF.

The chain is built from TRBV7-9 and TRBJ1-1; D is undetermined. V lost 5 bases and J 11 bases, leaving 12 bases between the germline ends. Germline V gene lookup returns CDR1 SEHNR and CDR2 FQNEAQ (reference sequence). CDR3 length: 11 amino acids. CDR3 sequence: CASSADQRAFF. The DNA for the CDR3 is TGTGCCAGCAGCGCCGATCAAAGGGCTTTCTTT.

V and J are TRBV19 and TRBJ2-1; 8 nucleotides align to TRBD1. The germline CDR1 and CDR2 sequences are LNHDA and SQIVND (reference sequence). Trimming cost V 6 bases and J 8 bases; bases outside gene matches: 12. CDR3 size: 15 residues. In DNA, the CDR3 is TGTGCCAGTAGCACCGGGACAGGCAGTTGGGATGAGCAGTTCTTC. Protein: CASSTGTGSWDEQFF.

The chain combines TRBV10-1 with TRBJ2-7, with a tentative D call TRBD1 (6 bases). The CDR3 runs 16 residues. Trimming took 10 bases from V and 2 from J, leaving 24 bases between them. CDR1 is WNHNN and CDR2 is SYGVQD in the germline V gene (reference sequence). The CDR3 protein is CATPWWDGTPTYEQYF. CDR3 DNA: TGCGCCACCCCTTGGTGGGACGGGACACCTACCTACGAGCAGTACTTC.